The present TCR beta chain was sequenced within a study of T cell changes during pregnancy in multiple sclerosis. CDR1 is SNHLY, CDR2 FYNNEI, per germline. Trimming took 3 bases from V and 3 from J, leaving 11 bases between them. The CDR3 contains 14 residues. Only in-frame clones appear in the TCRdb table, and some are missing; sequencing was by immunoSEQ multiplex PCR. The sample has 75,000 to 100,000 clones, about nine tenths seen once. V is TRBV2 and J is TRBJ1-2, with no clear D. Here the sequenced sample was peripheral blood, taken in the second trimester of pregnancy. The receptor's source is a female donor in good health, enrolled as a control in a pregnancy study. This CDR3 reads CASSEHRSYYGYTF. As DNA, the CDR3 is TGTGCCAGCAGTGAGCACAGATCCTACTATGGCTACACCTTC. The full variable domain, rest sourced from reference TRBV2 and TRBJ1-2, is EPEVTQTPSHQVTQMGQEVILRCVPISNHLYFYWYRQILGQKVEFLVSFYNNEISEKSEIFDDQFSVERPDGSNFTLKIRSTKLEDSAMYFCASSEHRSYYGYTFGSGTRLTVV.